These T cell receptor beta chains were read from a single sample in a study of neurological immune-mediated disorders. TCRdb re-analysed the 5' RACE reads in MiXCR, keeping a single row per CDR3 protein. Here the sample spans tens of thousands of distinct CDR3 sequences, less than 9% being singletons. The sequenced sample was CD4+ T cells from blood. Receptors originate from a man in his fifties or sixties in good health. The CDR3 runs from the conserved cysteine through the conserved F or W. The D gene is left open where the match is weak. Some rows have no size entry. The others give once, few or many, or a class for an expanded clone.

TRBD1,many,TRBJ1-1,TRBV29-1,CSVRTGQNTEAFF,TGCAGCGTAAGGACAGGGCAGAACACTGAAGCTTTCTTT
-,many,TRBJ2-5,TRBV20-1,CSARHSPETQYF,TGCAGTGCCCGACACTCGCCAGAGACCCAGTACTTC
-,-,TRBJ2-1,TRBV10-3,CATGASNNEQFF,TGTGCCACGGGGGCTAGCAACAATGAGCAGTTCTTC
TRBD1,many,TRBJ2-1,TRBV12-3/TRBV12-4,CASSYGQAQIQFF,TGTGCCAGCAGCTACGGACAGGCACAAATCCAGTTCTTC
-,few,TRBJ1-1,TRBV6-5,CASSYSSVGKTEAFF,TGTGCCAGCAGTTACTCGTCGGTGGGGAAAACTGAAGCTTTCTTT
-,many,TRBJ1-1,TRBV9,CASSVGGGTSNTEAFF,TGTGCCAGCAGCGTAGGGGGGGGGACATCGAACACTGAAGCTTTCTTT
TRBD2,many,TRBJ2-1,TRBV24-1,CATSRLAGNNEQFF,TGTGCCACCAGTAGGCTAGCGGGAAACAATGAGCAGTTCTTC
TRBD2,many,TRBJ2-1,TRBV5-5,CASTLGEGLHNEQFF,TGTGCCAGCACTTTGGGGGAGGGCCTCCACAATGAGCAGTTCTTC
TRBD2,many,TRBJ2-3,TRBV5-1,CASSPYSGGADTQYF,TGCGCCAGCAGCCCCTATAGCGGGGGGGCAGATACGCAGTATTTT
-,many,TRBJ1-5,TRBV9,CASSVAGVNQPQHF,TGTGCCAGCAGCGTTGCAGGGGTCAATCAGCCCCAGCATTTT
-,few,TRBJ1-1,TRBV18,CASSPPGPNTEAFF,TGTGCCAGCTCACCACCGGGGCCGAACACTGAAGCTTTCTTT
-,many,TRBJ1-5,TRBV19,CASRSLVEPQHF,TGTGCCAGTAGGTCCCTCGTAGAGCCCCAGCATTTT
TRBD1,-,TRBJ2-7,TRBV6-2/TRBV6-3,CASREDRGKRYEQYF,TGTGCCAGCAGAGAGGACAGGGGGAAAAGGTACGAGCAGTACTTC
TRBD2,many,TRBJ2-1,TRBV12-3/TRBV12-4,CASTRGREVSYNEQFF,TGTGCCAGCACCCGGGGGCGGGAGGTCTCCTACAATGAGCAGTTCTTC
-,many,TRBJ2-1,TRBV14,CASSQAGHPRDEQFF,TGTGCCAGCAGCCAGGCCGGACATCCCAGGGATGAGCAGTTCTTC
TRBD2,many,TRBJ2-1,TRBV5-1,CASSLAGGNEQFF,TGCGCCAGCAGCCTAGCGGGAGGGAATGAGCAGTTCTTC
TRBD2,many,TRBJ2-1,TRBV7-8,CASSFAPGGSWARNEQFF,TGTGCCAGCAGCTTCGCCCCCGGGGGGTCATGGGCGCGGAATGAGCAGTTCTTC
-,-,TRBJ1-2,TRBV18,CASSPSDSRGYTF,TGTGCCAGCTCACCGTCGGACTCGAGGGGCTACACCTTC
-,many,TRBJ2-1,TRBV28,CATLPGGALSYNEQFF,TGTGCCACACTCCCAGGAGGAGCGCTCTCCTACAATGAGCAGTTCTTC
-,many,TRBJ1-3,TRBV25-1,CAVRSGAGGANTIYF,TGTGCCGTAAGAAGCGGGGCCGGGGGTGCTAACACCATATATTTT
-,many,TRBJ1-4,TRBV20-1,CSAISGVYEKLFF,TGCAGTGCTATATCGGGAGTTTATGAAAAACTGTTTTTT
TRBD1,many,TRBJ2-6,TRBV19,CASSLRQGVTPGANVLTF,TGTGCCAGTAGTCTACGACAGGGAGTAACCCCTGGGGCCAACGTCCTGACTTTC
TRBD1,many,TRBJ2-7,TRBV7-2,CASSLASGTGGREQYF,TGTGCCAGCAGCTTAGCCTCCGGGACAGGTGGTAGGGAGCAGTACTTC
-,many,TRBJ2-6,TRBV7-2,CASSLTGANVLTF,TGTGCCAGCAGCTTAACTGGGGCCAACGTCCTGACTTTC
-,-,TRBJ2-7,TRBV15,CATSRDRGPWGYEQYF,TGTGCCACCAGCAGAGATCGGGGTCCTTGGGGGTACGAGCAGTACTTC
-,-,TRBJ2-7,TRBV4-1,CASSQVAAGSYEQYF,TGCGCCAGCAGCCAAGTTGCGGCAGGATCCTACGAGCAGTACTTC
TRBD2,many,TRBJ2-3,TRBV18,CASETAGAADTQYF,TGTGCCAGCGAAACGGCGGGAGCCGCAGATACGCAGTATTTT
-,few,TRBJ2-1,TRBV30,CAWSGLGSLRGNEQFF,TGTGCCTGGAGCGGACTAGGATCCCTGAGGGGGAATGAGCAGTTCTTC
-,-,TRBJ2-3,TRBV7-9,CASSPQGTSTDTQYF,TGTGCCAGCAGCCCCCAGGGGACTAGCACAGATACGCAGTATTTT
-,many,TRBJ2-7,TRBV4-3,CASSRSDLPYEQYF,TGCGCCAGCAGCCGCTCCGACTTGCCCTACGAGCAGTACTTC
TRBD2,many,TRBJ2-3,TRBV20-1,CSASGRSADTQYF,TGCAGTGCTAGCGGGAGGTCCGCAGATACGCAGTATTTT
TRBD2,many,TRBJ2-7,TRBV2,CASSASGPLAEQYF,TGTGCCAGCAGTGCTAGCGGGCCTCTCGCCGAGCAGTACTTC
TRBD2,few,TRBJ2-2,TRBV3-1,CASSPGGIYTGELFF,TGTGCCAGCAGCCCGGGAGGGATATACACCGGGGAGCTGTTTTTT
-,-,TRBJ2-1,TRBV15,CATSRGAYNEQFF,TGTGCCACCAGCAGAGGAGCCTACAATGAGCAGTTCTTC
-,many,TRBJ1-1,TRBV12-2,CASRLVGLGPRAFF,TGTGCAAGTCGCTTAGTGGGGCTGGGGCCAAGGGCTTTCTTT
-,-,TRBJ1-1,TRBV19,CASSIDFEGFTTEAFF,TGTGCCAGTAGTATAGATTTTGAGGGATTTACCACTGAAGCTTTCTTT
TRBD2,many,TRBJ2-3,TRBV9,CASSVSGSGGNTQYF,TGTGCCAGCAGCGTGAGCGGGAGCGGCGGAAATACGCAGTATTTT
-,many,TRBJ2-7,TRBV5-5,CASSLSAGGSGGYEQYF,TGTGCCAGCAGCTTGAGCGCCGGAGGAAGCGGCGGCTACGAGCAGTACTTC
-,many,TRBJ2-5,TRBV2,CARAGLNQETQYF,TGTGCCAGGGCGGGGCTTAATCAAGAGACCCAGTACTTC
-,many,TRBJ1-5,TRBV20-1,CSAREYRRQPQHF,TGCAGTGCTAGGGAGTACAGAAGGCAGCCCCAGCATTTT
-,many,TRBJ2-2,TRBV29-1,CSVAWGQGGELFF,TGCAGCGTTGCGTGGGGGCAGGGCGGGGAGCTGTTTTTT
TRBD1,many,TRBJ2-5,TRBV6-6,CASSPGTDQETQYF,TGTGCCAGCAGCCCCGGGACAGACCAAGAGACCCAGTACTTC
-,many,TRBJ2-7,TRBV7-9,CASSLGKLRGTSGYEQYF,TGTGCCAGCAGCTTAGGGAAGCTCAGGGGAACTTCCGGCTACGAGCAGTACTTC